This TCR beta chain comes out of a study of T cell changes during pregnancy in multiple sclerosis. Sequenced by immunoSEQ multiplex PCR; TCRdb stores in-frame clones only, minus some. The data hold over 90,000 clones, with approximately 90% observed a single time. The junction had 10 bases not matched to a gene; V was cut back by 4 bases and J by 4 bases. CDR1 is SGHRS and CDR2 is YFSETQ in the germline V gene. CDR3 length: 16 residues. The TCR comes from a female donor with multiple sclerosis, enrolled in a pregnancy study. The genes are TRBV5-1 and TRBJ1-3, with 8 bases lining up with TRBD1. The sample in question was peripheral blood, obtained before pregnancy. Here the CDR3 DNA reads TGCGCCAGCAGCACCCAGGGGGCGCTTAAAGGAAACACCATATATTTT. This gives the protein CASSTQGALKGNTIYF.